These 27 T cell receptor beta chains were sequenced from one sample in a study of cytomegalovirus exposure and HLA in healthy donors. PCR primers comprised 60 Vbeta and 13 Jbeta primers. Sequenced by immunoSEQ multiplex PCR; TCRdb stores in-frame clones only, minus some. Here the sample spans about 80,000 clones, approximately 62% being singletons. Sequenced input: PBMCs. The receptors originated from a male donor in good health and CMV-seropositive.

This chain joins TRBV9 and TRBJ2-1; possibly TRBD1 for D (5 bases). Germline V gene lookup returns CDR1 SGDLS and CDR2 YYNGEE. V lost 4 bases and J 7 bases, leaving 15 bases between the germline ends. CDR3 length: 14 residues. In nucleotides, the CDR3 is TGTGCCAGCAGCCCCCGAAGGGGTGAGAATGAGCAGTTCTTC. As protein: CASSPRRGENEQFF.

This clone occurred a few times. This sequence joins TRBV27 and TRBJ2-5, with no clear D. With 0 bases removed from V and 4 bases from J, the gap between germline ends came to 12 bases. The CDR3 extends over 15 amino acids. Germline V gene lookup returns CDR1 MNHEY and CDR2 SMNVEV (reference sequence). Here the CDR3 DNA reads TGTGCCAGCAGTTTATCCCGGTCCCTCGGAGAGACCCAGTACTTC. Translated: CASSLSRSLGETQYF.

This chain joins TRBV15 and TRBJ1-4; D is uncertain. The V end was cut by 4 bases, the J end by 5 bases, with 14 bases between. This CDR3 comprises 15 residues. Per the germline V gene, CDR1 is LNHNV and CDR2 is YYDKDF (reference sequence). CDR3: CATSIRLGTNEKLFF. CDR3 in DNA: TGTGCCACCAGCATCAGGTTAGGTACCAATGAAAAACTGTTTTTT.

The chain uses TRBV29-1 and TRBJ2-7, with 10 bases matching TRBD1. Germline V gene data show CDR1 as SQVTM and CDR2 as ANQGSEA. With 8 bases clipped from V and 7 bases from J, the junction kept 11 bases outside the gene matches. The CDR3 runs to 13 residues. The CDR3 protein is CSTSGTGEREQYF. The DNA for the CDR3 is TGCAGCACCTCCGGGACAGGGGAAAGGGAGCAGTACTTC.

This chain uses TRBV21-1 with TRBJ2-7; the table's D call of TRBD1 was not tested on the DNA. TRBV21-1 counts as a pseudogene. The CDR3 sequence is 11 residues long. The CDR3 region has the DNA TGTGCCAGCAGCAAAGCGCTGTATGGGGCCTTC. The encoded protein is CASSKALYGAF.

The V and J genes are TRBV5-1 and TRBJ2-7, with a tentative D call TRBD1 (7 bases). The ends were cut back, 3 bases at V and 2 bases at J, with 15 bases in the middle. CDR3 size: 15 residues. Germline V gene sequence: CDR1 SGHRS, CDR2 YFSETQ. CDR3 bases: TGCGCCAGCAGCTCGCCTCAGGGGGGTACCTACGAGCAGTACTTC. It yields the protein CASSSPQGGTYEQYF.

The J gene is TRBJ2-1, the V gene TRBV28; D call uncertain. Germline CDR1 reads MDHEN; CDR2 reads SYDVKM. V was shortened by 4 bases and J by 6 bases, with 10 bases between the two germline ends. The CDR3 has 13 residues. CDR3 DNA sequence: TGTGCCAGCAGTTCCCCTCCGGGCAATGAGCAGTTCTTC. It specifies CASSSPPGNEQFF.

This rearrangement joins TRBV9 to TRBJ2-1; 11 nucleotides agree with TRBD2. Germline V gives CDR1 SGDLS, CDR2 YYNGEE. The V gene end was trimmed by 3 bases and the J gene end by 0 bases; junction bases not matched to a gene: 11. This CDR3 contains 19 residues. CDR3 amino acids: CASSALGTSGAPSYNEQFF. The DNA of the CDR3 is TGTGCCAGCAGCGCCCTAGGGACTAGCGGAGCCCCCTCCTACAATGAGCAGTTCTTC.

The chain combines TRBV4-1 with TRBJ2-3; TRBD2 agrees at 10 bases. The germline gives CDR1 MGHRA, CDR2 YSYEKL. The J segment lost 0 bases and the V segment lost 4 bases, leaving 13 bases of the junction unmatched. The CDR3 runs 19 residues. The CDR3 protein is CASSPKGTSAQSSTDTQYF. The CDR3 nucleotides read TGCGCCAGCAGCCCAAAGGGGACTAGCGCCCAATCTAGCACAGATACGCAGTATTTT.

This clone was seen only a few times. The chain recombines TRBV7-9 with TRBJ1-1, with a tentative D call TRBD1 (5 bases). The V and J ends lost 1 base and 4 bases respectively, with 13 bases between them. CDR1 is SEHNR and CDR2 is FQNEAQ in the germline V gene (reference sequence). This CDR3 contains 15 residues. In DNA, the CDR3 is TGTGCCAGCAGCTTAGAGGGGCTGCGGAGCACTGAAGCTTTCTTT. Its translation is CASSLEGLRSTEAFF.

The rearrangement uses TRBV4-3 and TRBJ2-7, with 9 bases matching TRBD1. Germline trimming cut 0 bases from V and 1 base from J; bases unmatched to any gene: 10. This CDR3 has 18 amino acids. Germline V gene lookup returns CDR1 LGHNA and CDR2 YSLEER. CDR3 DNA: TGCGCCAGCAGCCAAGATAGGGGCGGGACAGGGTCTTCCTACGAGCAGTACTTC. This codes for CASSQDRGGTGSSYEQYF.

V is TRBV28 and J is TRBJ1-5; a possible D gene is TRBD1 (5 bases). The CDR3 covers 14 residues. CDR1 and CDR2 from the germline V gene are MDHEN and SYDVKM. V lost 4 bases to trimming and J lost 4 bases, with 11 bases between them. CDR3 DNA sequence: TGTGCCAGCAGTTCGGACATCGGGAATCAGCCCCAGCATTTT. Protein sequence: CASSSDIGNQPQHF.

This rearrangement joins TRBV10-3 to TRBJ2-5; 14 nucleotides align to TRBD2. The V gene end was trimmed by 2 bases and the J gene end by 4 bases; junction bases not matched to a gene: 6. This CDR3 has 17 residues. Germline assignment: CDR1 ENHRY and CDR2 SYGVKD. The CDR3 here is CAISEPTGLAGAETQYF. The CDR3 DNA reads as TGTGCCATCAGTGAGCCAACGGGACTAGCGGGAGCAGAGACCCAGTACTTC.

The rearrangement uses TRBV7-9 and TRBJ1-1; 12 nucleotides line up with TRBD1. The length of the CDR3 is 14 residues. Germline lookup yields CDR1 SEHNR and CDR2 FQNEAQ (reference sequence). J was trimmed by 11 bases and V by 1 base; bases with no gene match: 5. The CDR3 sequence: CASSLGGTGGGAFF. The CDR3 DNA sequence: TGTGCCAGCAGCTTAGGGGGGACAGGGGGCGGTGCTTTCTTT.

This clone was picked up one time. The CDR3 sequence: CASSQGRYEGGYTF. The CDR3 DNA sequence: TGCGCCAGCAGCCAAGGACGGTACGAGGGAGGCTACACCTTC. The chain couples TRBV4-1 to TRBJ1-2, with D uncertain. Germline CDR1 is MGHRA and CDR2 is YSYEKL. The CDR3 runs to 14 residues. V dropped 1 base and J dropped 8 bases, with 14 bases sitting between them.

This clone was observed a few times. V usage is TRBV7-3 and J usage is TRBJ2-2, with D possibly matching TRBD1 (5 bases). V dropped 2 bases and J dropped 3 bases, with 10 bases sitting between them. Germline V lookup: CDR1 SGHTA, CDR2 FQGTGA. The CDR3 has 15 residues. In DNA, the CDR3 is TGTGCCAGCAGCTTAGGGGTAGGGGACACCGGGGAGCTGTTTTTT. Residues: CASSLGVGDTGELFF.

In this sample, this clone turned up a few times. The chain recombines TRBV5-1 with TRBJ2-5; 7 nucleotides agree with TRBD2. This CDR3 has 16 residues. V shed 4 bases, J shed 4 bases, and the junction held 13 bases outside the gene matches. CDR1 is SGHRS, CDR2 YFSETQ, per germline. The CDR3 DNA reads as TGCGCCAGCAGCCCCCAGGGAAGAGGGGAGGGAGAGACCCAGTACTTC. Protein product: CASSPQGRGEGETQYF.

V is TRBV6-5 and J is TRBJ2-1, with D possibly matching TRBD2 (7 bases). The V end was cut by 2 bases, the J end by 8 bases, with 16 bases between. Looked up from germline, CDR1 is MNHEY and CDR2 is SVGAGI. The CDR3 covers 15 residues. In DNA form, the CDR3 reads TGTGCCAGCAGTTACCGGGGAGGGGGTACCGATGAGCAGTTCTTC. Amino acid sequence: CASSYRGGGTDEQFF.

The chain combines TRBV28 with TRBJ2-5; 8 bases match TRBD2. Germline V CDR1 and CDR2: MDHEN, SYDVKM. Trimming at V came to 4 bases and at J to 4 bases, leaving 2 bases not matched to a gene. The CDR3 is 13 residues long. This CDR3 is CASSSGGTETQYF. CDR3 nucleotide sequence: TGTGCCAGCAGTTCGGGGGGGACAGAGACCCAGTACTTC.

V and J are TRBV30 and TRBJ1-1; the D gene is possibly TRBD1 (6 bases). Trimming pared 4 bases from V and 4 bases from J, leaving 10 bases between. Germline V gene sequence: CDR1 GTSNPN, CDR2 SVGIG (reference sequence). This CDR3 region has 12 residues. CDR3 sequence reads: CAWTLGGTEAFF. In nucleotides, the CDR3 is TGTGCCTGGACCCTAGGGGGCACTGAAGCTTTCTTT.

This rearrangement joins TRBV2 to TRBJ2-7; 7 bases are shared with TRBD1. CDR3 length equals 14 residues. The germline V gene encodes CDR1 SNHLY and CDR2 FYNNEI. The ends lost 7 bases at V and 3 bases at J; junction bases unmatched: 9. The CDR3 protein is CASTLGTAYYEQYF. The CDR3 DNA is TGTGCCAGCACCCTCGGGACAGCTTACTACGAGCAGTACTTC.

The chain has TRBV5-6 and TRBJ2-3; 7 positions match TRBD2. The CDR3 has 15 residues. V dropped 5 bases and J dropped 2; count of bases not matched to a gene: 8. Germline CDR1 and CDR2: SGHDT and YYEEEE. The CDR3 spells CASSLTSRDTDTQYF. DNA of the CDR3: TGTGCCAGCAGTTTGACTAGCAGGGACACAGATACGCAGTATTTT.

The rearrangement uses TRBV7-2 and TRBJ2-1; TRBD2 matches at 7 bases. This CDR3 has 15 amino acids. Germline CDR1 and CDR2: SGHTA and FQGNSA. With 3 bases clipped from V and 4 bases from J, the junction kept 6 bases outside the gene matches. The CDR3: CASSFSSAGYNEQFF. Written as DNA, the CDR3 is TGTGCCAGCAGCTTTTCCTCAGCGGGGTACAATGAGCAGTTCTTC.

In regard to this clone: An end of the junction does not agree with germline; a read error may underlie this. The V gene is TRBV7-7, the J gene TRBJ2-5, with D perhaps TRBD2 (5 bases). This CDR3 is built from 14 residues. Germline lookup yields CDR1 SSHAT and CDR2 FNYEAQ (reference sequence). The CDR3 sequence is CASSLGGGQETQYF. The DNA of the CDR3 is TGTGCTAGCAGCTTAGGAGGCGGCCAAGAGACCCAGTACTTC. The entire variable domain, with the rest obtained from reference TRBV7-7 and TRBJ2-5, is as follows: GAGVSQSPRYKVTKRGQDVTLRCDPISSHATLYWYQQALGQGPEFLTYFNYEAQPDKSGLPSDRFSAERPEGSISTLTIQRTEQRDSAMYRCASSLGGGQETQYFGPGTRLLVL.

The chain joins TRBV10-3 to TRBJ1-1; D unresolved. Trimming removed 2 bases from V and 0 bases from J, with 7 bases in between. CDR3 length: 14 residues. Germline loops: CDR1 ENHRY, CDR2 SYGVKD. The CDR3 here is CAISEGLMNTEAFF. CDR3 DNA: TGTGCCATCAGTGAGGGGCTCATGAACACTGAAGCTTTCTTT.

The chain has TRBV28 and TRBJ1-5, with 8 bases identical to TRBD1. The CDR3 is made up of 15 amino acids. V trimming: 6 bases; J trimming: 4 bases; junction bases outside the gene matches: 8. CDR1 and CDR2 (germline): MDHEN, SYDVKM. The chain's CDR3 is CASSYRGSPNQPQHF. The CDR3 nucleotides read TGTGCCAGCAGCTACAGGGGGTCCCCTAATCAGCCCCAGCATTTT.

The rearrangement uses TRBV4-2 and TRBJ1-5; D unresolved. Germline-derived CDR1 and CDR2 are LGHNA and YNFKEQ. The CDR3 sequence is 15 residues long. V was trimmed by 3 bases and J by 0 bases, leaving 9 bases between them. Written as DNA, the CDR3 is TGTGCCAGCAGCCAGTTCCTTAATAGCAATCAGCCCCAGCATTTT. It codes for CASSQFLNSNQPQHF.